These 10 T cell receptor beta chains came from one sample sequenced in a study of T cell repertoires in cytomegalovirus infection. TCRdb re-called the reads through MiXCR, storing one row per CDR3 protein. The repertoire consists of approximately 730,000 distinct CDR3 sequences, with about 29% occurring once and the leading ten covering 13%. No antigen is known for these receptors. Specimen: cultured CD8+ T cells from PBMCs, collected from culture after CMV antigen stimulation. These receptors all stem from a human donor in good health (CMV status not recorded). Some clones in this sample may be carry-over from other donors' samples.

This clonotype was counted a few times. The gene calls are TRBV4-2 and TRBJ2-6, with a possible D match to TRBD2 (5 bases). This CDR3 is built from 16 residues. V was cut by 7 bases and J by 2 bases, with 15 bases left in between. CDR1 LGHNA and CDR2 YNFKEQ come from the germline V gene. Here the CDR3 DNA reads TGTGCCAGCACCGACCGGGGAAGAACTGGGGCCAACGTCCTGACTTTC. Translated: CASTDRGRTGANVLTF.

In this sample, this clonotype turned up once. V gene TRBV4-1 combines with J gene TRBJ1-1; TRBD1 might be the D (6 bases). Germline values: CDR1 MGHRA, CDR2 YSYEKL. V was pared by 3 bases and J by 5 bases, with 16 bases between. The CDR3 runs 15 residues. The CDR3 nucleotides are TGCGCCAGCAGCCAGGGGGCTAGGGCCGGTACTGAAGCTTTCTTT. Amino acids: CASSQGARAGTEAFF.

V and J are TRBV7-9 and TRBJ1-6; 9 bases map to TRBD1. The CDR3 totals 21 residues. V dropped 2 bases and J dropped 3; count of bases not matched to a gene: 17. Germline V gives CDR1 SEHNR, CDR2 FQNEAQ (reference sequence). Here the CDR3 reads CASSLTRGTGTGLDYNSPLHF. The CDR3 bases are TGTGCCAGCAGCTTAACTCGGGGAACCGGGACAGGGCTCGACTATAATTCACCCCTCCACTTT.

This rearrangement joins TRBV7-6 to TRBJ1-6, with 7 bases lining up with TRBD1. The junction had 3 bases not matched to a gene; V was cut back by 1 base and J by 0 bases. CDR1 is SGHVS, CDR2 FNYEAQ, per germline. The CDR3 has 17 amino acids. The CDR3 loop is CASSLGAGGSYNSPLHF. In DNA form, the CDR3 reads TGTGCCAGCAGCTTAGGGGCAGGGGGCTCCTATAATTCACCCCTCCACTTT.

This clonotype was counted only a few times. V is TRBV6-5 and J is TRBJ2-7, with 9 bases that match TRBD1. After removal of 3 bases from V and 4 bases from J, the junction contained 4 bases not matched to a gene. Germline values: CDR1 MNHEY, CDR2 SVGAGI. The CDR3 totals 14 residues. This CDR3 reads CASSYPDRGYEQYV. The CDR3, as DNA: TGTGCCAGCAGTTATCCTGACAGGGGGTACGAGCAGTACGTC.

The CDR3 spells CSAPKGGKNTGELFF. CDR3 DNA: TGCAGCGCCCCTAAGGGGGGTAAGAACACCGGGGAGCTGTTTTTT. This chain uses TRBV29-1 with TRBJ2-2; D assignment may be TRBD1 or TRBD2 (6 bases each). Trimming shortened V by 7 bases and J by 1 base, and 16 bases separated the two germline ends. This CDR3 has 15 amino acids. CDR1 is SQVTM and CDR2 is ANQGSEA in the germline V gene.

Many counts were recorded for this clonotype. DNA of the CDR3: TGTGCCAGCCACTCACCGACGGGAAACACCGGGGAGCTGTTTTTT. It yields the protein CASHSPTGNTGELFF. The genes are TRBV7-6 and TRBJ2-2; a weak D match, TRBD2 (5 bases). Deletions cut 8 bases from V and 2 bases from J, with 15 bases between. This CDR3 is built from 15 residues. Germline assignment: CDR1 SGHVS and CDR2 FNYEAQ. The variable domain in full, with the rest retrieved from reference TRBV7-6 and TRBJ2-2, is GAGVSQSPRYKVTKRGQDVALRCDPISGHVSLYWYRQALGQGPEFLTYFNYEAQQDKSGLPNDRFSAERPEGSISTLTIQRTEQRDSAMYRCASHSPTGNTGELFFGEGSRLTVL.

The rearrangement joins TRBV4-1 to TRBJ2-1; a possible D gene is TRBD1 (6 bases). V was shortened by 5 bases and J by 7 bases, with 9 bases between the two germline ends. Germline lookup yields CDR1 MGHRA and CDR2 YSYEKL. The CDR3 sequence is 12 residues long. CDR3 region: CASSTDRNEQFF. The CDR3 region has the DNA TGCGCCAGCAGCACGGACAGAAATGAGCAGTTCTTC.

This clonotype was seen only a few times. This chain connects TRBV7-6 to TRBJ2-1; TRBD2 agrees at 10 bases. CDR3 length equals 16 residues. With V trimmed by 5 bases and J by 0 bases, 4 bases remained unmatched. Germline V gene lookup returns CDR1 SGHVS and CDR2 FNYEAQ. The CDR3 protein is CASSVTSGTSYNEQFF. The CDR3 nucleotides are TGTGCCAGCAGCGTTACTAGCGGGACCTCCTACAATGAGCAGTTCTTC. Together with reference TRBV7-6 and TRBJ2-1, the CDR3 gives the full variable domain: GAGVSQSPRYKVTKRGQDVALRCDPISGHVSLYWYRQALGQGPEFLTYFNYEAQQDKSGLPNDRFSAERPEGSISTLTIQRTEQRDSAMYRCASSVTSGTSYNEQFFGPGTRLTVL.

This clonotype was seen more than once but under ten times. V is TRBV7-3 and J is TRBJ2-1, with 8 bases fitting TRBD1. The ends lost 0 bases at V and 8 bases at J; junction bases unmatched: 9. Germline V gives CDR1 SGHTA, CDR2 FQGTGA. The CDR3 is 16 amino acids. CDR3 region: CASSLTLQGVGDEQFF. For the CDR3, the DNA is TGTGCCAGCAGCTTAACGTTACAGGGGGTTGGGGATGAGCAGTTCTTC.